Each of the 16 T cell receptor beta chains below was sequenced from the same sample in a study of shared clonotypes between healthy human individuals. Here immunoSEQ multiplex PCR was the method, and the copy in TCRdb shows in-frame clones only, minus some. The sample lists approximately 2,000,000 clones, 90% to 95% occurring once. Naive-designated CD8 cells lacked CD45RO, were positively enriched for CCR7, and omitted terminally differentiated effector memory CD45RA+ cells. Specimen: naive CD8+ T cells from PBMCs. The receptors were gathered from a young man in good health. Some clones in this sample may be carry-over from other donors' samples.

The V and J genes are TRBV19 and TRBJ2-1, with 8 bases matching TRBD2. Trimming cost V 5 bases and J 7 bases; bases outside gene matches: 7. Germline CDR1 is LNHDA and CDR2 is SQIVND (reference sequence). The CDR3 totals 14 residues. CDR3 protein: CASSPGLDVNEQFF. The CDR3, as DNA: TGTGCCAGTAGTCCGGGACTAGATGTGAATGAGCAGTTCTTC.

Only a few counts were recorded for this clone. The J gene is TRBJ1-1, the V gene TRBV9; D remains ambiguous. Trimming stripped 0 bases from V and 0 bases from J, with 9 bases between. The germline V gene encodes CDR1 SGDLS and CDR2 YYNGEE. The CDR3 is made up of 15 amino acids. CDR3 in amino acids: CASSVEDWMNTEAFF. The CDR3 DNA follows: TGTGCCAGCAGCGTAGAGGACTGGATGAACACTGAAGCTTTCTTT.

This chain uses TRBV25-1 with TRBJ2-5, with D maybe TRBD2 (6 bases). The J call may be faulty, since TRBJ2-7 better matches the DNA end. The CDR3 runs 13 residues. Per the germline V gene, CDR1 is MGHDK and CDR2 is SYGVNS. This CDR3 is CASSARGDREQYF. In DNA form, the CDR3 reads TGTGCCAGCAGTGCCCGCGGGGATCGCGAGCAGTACTTC.

J is TRBJ1-1 and V is TRBV29-1; D ambiguous. CDR3 length equals 12 residues. CDR1 and CDR2 (germline): SQVTM, ANQGSEA. V lost 7 bases and J 5 bases, leaving 14 bases between the germline ends. The CDR3 DNA reads TGCAGCGCAGCGGGAGGACGAACTGAAGCTTTCTTT. Translated, it gives CSAAGGRTEAFF.

This clone was recorded only once. The chain recombines TRBV27 with TRBJ1-1; 8 bases map to TRBD1. CDR1 and CDR2 (germline): MNHEY, SMNVEV (reference sequence). The CDR3 is 18 amino acids. Unmatched junction bases numbered 19, after V lost 3 bases and J lost 7 bases. The CDR3 DNA is TGTGCCAGCAGTTTGCAACCAATCAGGGGGCCGCACCCATTTGAAGCTTTCTTT. This translates into CASSLQPIRGPHPFEAFF.

This chain uses TRBV5-6 with TRBJ2-7, with TRBD1 identical over 9 bases. V shed 4 bases and J 2 bases; nucleotides not matched to a gene: 4. This CDR3 has 14 amino acids. Germline loops: CDR1 SGHDT, CDR2 YYEEEE. The CDR3 DNA is TGTGCCAGCAGCCCGACAGGGGGGGCCTACGAGCAGTACTTC. It encodes CASSPTGGAYEQYF.

The chain uses TRBV10-3 and TRBJ1-1; unclear D gene. V lost 7 bases and J lost 2, with 11 bases in between. This CDR3 has 13 amino acids. Germline values: CDR1 ENHRY, CDR2 SYGVKD. In DNA form, the CDR3 reads TGTGCCATCACGGAGACCTTAAACACTGAAGCTTTCTTT. It encodes CAITETLNTEAFF.

In the case of this clone: This specimen includes other DNA sequences encoding the same CDR3. The chain is built from TRBV6-5 and TRBJ2-1; D is possibly TRBD1 (6 bases). There are 14 residues in the CDR3. Germline CDR1 is MNHEY and CDR2 is SVGAGI. Trimming removed 0 bases at V and 7 bases at J, with 10 bases between. This CDR3 is CASSYSGQGNEQFF. In DNA, the CDR3 is TGTGCCAGCAGTTACTCGGGGCAGGGGAATGAGCAGTTCTTC.

The V and J genes are TRBV2 and TRBJ2-1, with D perhaps matching TRBD2 (6 bases). The CDR3 runs to 14 residues. Germline CDR1 and CDR2: SNHLY and FYNNEI. The germline V and J ends were trimmed by 8 bases and 0 bases, with 11 bases remaining between them. The CDR3 nucleotides are TGTGCCAGCCAGGACGGGAGCTCCTACAATGAGCAGTTCTTC. Encoded protein: CASQDGSSYNEQFF.

The sample holds many counts of this clone. The chain recombines TRBV4-1 with TRBJ1-5; no firm D call. Trimming took 0 bases from V and 5 from J, leaving 8 bases between them. CDR1 and CDR2 (germline): MGHRA, YSYEKL. The CDR3 is 14 residues long. CDR3 residues: CASSQDAGDQPQHF. In nucleotides, the CDR3 is TGCGCCAGCAGCCAAGACGCCGGGGATCAGCCCCAGCATTTT.

The genes are TRBV6-7 and TRBJ1-5, with unresolved D. TRBV6-7 is an ORF, and what it does is uncertain. Trimming cost V 8 bases and J 16 bases, with 15 bases left between them. The CDR3 is made up of 10 amino acids. The CDR3 is CASWCPPTHF. The CDR3 DNA reads as TGTGCCAGCTGGTGCCCCCCGACACATTTT.

The chain carries TRBV29-1 and TRBJ2-5; 9 bases are shared with TRBD1. The J call is doubtful: the DNA matches TRBJ2-7 better. Germline loops: CDR1 SQVTM, CDR2 ANQGSEA. The CDR3 totals 13 residues. As DNA, the CDR3 is TGCAGCGTTGATCCGGGACAGGGCTACGAGCAGTACTTC. Translation gives CSVDPGQGYEQYF.

This chain links TRBV9 with TRBJ1-2; TRBD1 agrees at 8 bases. The CDR3 has 13 residues. Germline values: CDR1 SGDLS, CDR2 YYNGEE. Trimming at V came to 3 bases and at J to 3 bases, leaving 1 base not matched to a gene. CDR3 sequence reads: CASSDRGDYGYTF. The CDR3 region has the DNA TGTGCCAGCAGCGACAGGGGGGACTATGGCTACACCTTC. The variable domain in full, with the rest retrieved from reference TRBV9 and TRBJ1-2, is DSGVTQTPKHLITATGQRVTLRCSPRSGDLSVYWYQQSLDQGLQFLIQYYNGEERAKGNILERFSAQQFPDLHSELNLSSLELGDSALYFCASSDRGDYGYTFGSGTRLTVV.

This chain uses TRBV7-9 with TRBJ2-1; D is uncertain. Trimming took off 5 bases at V and 7 bases at J, with 6 bases between the two ends. Germline V CDR1 and CDR2: SEHNR, FQNEAQ (reference sequence). The CDR3 runs 11 residues. CDR3 amino acids: CASSNYNEQFF. In nucleotides, the CDR3 is TGTGCCAGCAGCAATTATAATGAGCAGTTCTTC.

The genes are TRBV11-2 and TRBJ1-2; 9 nucleotides line up with TRBD1. The CDR3 sequence is 15 residues long. V gave up 2 bases and J gave up 5 bases; unmatched junction bases: 6. The V gene's germline CDR1 is SGHAT and CDR2 FQNNGV. Here the CDR3 DNA reads TGTGCCAGCAGCTTATACGGACAGGGGCCTTATGGCTACACCTTC. Translating gives CASSLYGQGPYGYTF.

The chain has TRBV5-4 and TRBJ2-7; D might be TRBD2 (6 bases). CDR1 is SGHNT, CDR2 YYREEE, per germline (reference sequence). The ends were cut back, 0 bases at V and 1 base at J, with 8 bases in the middle. This CDR3 region has 14 residues. The CDR3, as DNA: TGTGCCAGCAGCTTGGGACTAGGGTCCTACGAGCAGTACTTC. This gives the protein CASSLGLGSYEQYF.